This TCR beta chain was identified during a study of cytomegalovirus exposure and HLA in healthy donors (dated by TCRdb to the late 2010s). As for the study more broadly: An earlier analysis of roughly 630 of the donors reported 250 to 300 Gb of sequence data and 117 million unique TCR beta sequences from 150 million to 200 million T cells. In the later analysis, no new phenotypic data were used to find candidate immune exposures; instead, reliance was placed on TCR beta sequences and their occurrence across donors. In addition to the first cohort of 666 subjects, a separate validation cohort of some 120 different subjects was used. The T cell repertoires of under 750 subjects were profiled by immunosequencing and related to cytomegalovirus serostatus. To predict cytomegalovirus infection status, the study combined high-throughput TCR immunosequencing, statistical association of individual TCRs with disease status, and machine learning. The study aimed to test whether cataloging public T cell receptors could reveal signatures of past pathogen exposure. HLA typing covered class I and class II loci at four-digit resolution. An earlier analysis of nearly 600 of the donors applied high-throughput TCR beta sequencing to assess whether each TCR beta V gene segment acted as functional or pseudogenic. Approximately 310 gigabases of sequencing data and tens of millions of unique TCR sequences were included in an early release covering over 600 HLA-typed donors. On average, about 200,000 unique TCR beta nucleotide sequences were sequenced per donor among 398 genotyped donors of the cohort, with around 19% of those sequences being non-productive. Alongside the repertoire data, information on donor age, sex, ethnicity and CMV serostatus was compiled. Among the approximately 430 genotyped donors, approximately 81% belonged to the genetic ancestry cluster associated with self-reported Caucasian donors. A handful of DR-DQ haplotypes were treated as single units for association and clustering because of strong linkage in the cohort. A later analysis re-analyzed previously published TCR beta repertoires from about 600 donors and added high-resolution HLA genotyping to study TCR occurrence patterns. A later genetic analysis took genome-wide SNP genotypes for about three fifths of the 666 donors and used that subset as a discovery cohort. Every discovery cohort repertoire had been produced on one sequencing platform. Typing coverage varied by locus: 629-630 donors for A, B, C, DRB1 and DQB1; about 520 for DQA1; more than 600 for DPA1; some 470 for DPB1. Study-wide conclusions, independent of this receptor: The only immune exposure information available for the cohort was CMV serostatus. In an earlier analysis of 587 of the donors, most TCR beta V segments appeared in productive rearrangements about 90% or about 30% of the time, broadly matching IMGT annotations. Some IMGT-functional V segments, including TRBV6-2 and TRBV6-3, could not be distinguished by the 87-base-pair reads and were therefore excluded. According to a later genetic analysis, donors in an Asian-associated ancestry cluster had fewer N-insertions in productive TCRs than the approximately 630-donor mean. The authors suggested that the approach could potentially be extended to other disease states and immunological phenotypes. Strong co-occurrence of HLA alleles, especially DR and DQ, made assigning TCR associations to individual alleles difficult. Sequencing depth was assumed to be roughly uniform across donors in the presence/absence analyses, though that assumption may not hold. Because HLA typing was unavailable for some donors at each locus, only the typed subset was used in association tests. Most TCR sequences were observed very rarely across donors, whereas some public TCRs were present in many individuals. Only TCR beta chains were sequenced in this cohort, and the absence of alpha or paired-chain data limited detectable features. The sequencing pipeline was judged likely to have produced a cluster of highly shared sequence variants as a technical artifact. In a later analysis, HLA-associated TCR beta chains were found to be more clonally expanded and to have lower generation probabilities than equally common non-associated chains. In a later analysis, TCR association rates were found to vary across HLA loci, with the most associated TCRs seen for DRB1 alleles and the fewest for HLA-C alleles. Most CMV-associated TCR beta chains appeared to be HLA-restricted in a later analysis, and the HLA associations seemed to be driven largely by CMV exposure. Cytomegalovirus status was reported to be diagnosed by the classifier with high specificity and sensitivity in both the original and validation cohorts. Several of the top co-occurrence clusters appeared to be linked to parvovirus B19, influenza, CMV and Epstein-Barr virus, according to a later analysis. Three of the identified cytomegalovirus-associated TCR beta chains were confirmed in vitro to be specific for cytomegalovirus antigens. About 15 rarely observed V segments, including chromosome 9 orphons, were excluded from the earlier analysis of almost 600 of the donors because counts were too low. A further reported finding was that TCR beta sequences accurately predicted the HLA-A and HLA-B alleles for most subjects in the first cohort. In a later analysis, 16,951 TCR beta sequences were associated with specific HLA alleles at a false discovery rate of 0.05. Linkage disequilibrium might explain the correlated functional status among segregating V segments, but an unknown experimental factor could not be excluded. The study listed 150 to 200 TCR beta chains as associated with cytomegalovirus. In a later genetic analysis, a missense DCLRE1C variant was associated with V-gene and J-gene trimming of TCR beta chains, and the association was replicated in an independent cohort.

Libraries came from the immunoSEQ multiplex PCR assay. A mixture of 60 forward primers for TCR Vbeta segments and 13 reverse primers for TCR Jbeta segments was used in the multiplex PCR. The CDR3 region of rearranged TCR beta genes was amplified from genomic DNA with a multiplex PCR assay. The amplified TCR beta libraries were sequenced on the Illumina HiSeq System as 87-base-pair reads. The authors' analysis ran thus. A later analysis counted around 72 million unique TCR beta chains across the approximately 700 repertoires, and some 11 million of these chains were shared by at least two donors. Raw reads were error-corrected and collapsed into unique sequences with a nearest-neighbor algorithm that merged closely related sequences to remove PCR and sequencing errors. Alignment of CDR3 sequences to IMGT reference sequences was used to assign V, D and J gene segments. Each retained sequence needed at least a six-nucleotide match to both a V gene segment and a J gene segment. Rearrangements were classified as productive when the CDR3 lacked stop codons and remained in frame with V and J, and all other rearrangements were classified as non-productive. Following IMGT convention, CDR3 was defined as the stretch from the second conserved V-encoded cysteine to the conserved J-encoded phenylalanine. Sequences without an unambiguous match to a single V gene segment were excluded from the earlier analysis of 450 to 750 of the donors. An earlier analysis of just under 600 of the donors called V segments functional above 56.7% productive rearrangements and segregating when the between-donor standard deviation exceeded 5%. A statistical classification framework was developed to diagnose cytomegalovirus status using the catalog of TCR beta chain sequences. V and J gene assignment, in a later analysis, came from comparing TCR nucleotide sequences with IMGT/GENE-DB human TR gene sequences. The TCRdist pipeline was used in a later analysis to assign CDR3 sequences and most-parsimonious VDJ recombination scenarios. In a later analysis, every TCR beta chain was defined by the combination of its CDR3 amino acid sequence and its V-gene family, and reads without a unique V-gene family were dropped. To address suspected cross-contamination and a sequencing artifact, a later analysis removed around 590 highly shared, low-generation-probability nucleotide sequences. A later analysis calculated a clonal expansion index for each public chain from normalized within-repertoire ranks of inferred template counts. A later analysis computed generation probabilities with a VDJ recombination model fitted to out-of-frame rearrangements, and checked the results against IGoR. Hypergeometric tests were used in a later analysis to score TCR-TCR, TCR-HLA and TCR-CMV co-occurrence, with a repertoire-size bias correction applied to the TCR pairs. False discovery rates were estimated in a later analysis by permuting HLA or CMV assignments 20 times. In a later analysis, co-occurring TCRs were grouped using DBSCAN, with TCRdist sequence similarity added in when clustering inside HLA-allele-positive subsets. Repertoires with fewer than 30,000 or more than 120,000 public chains were left out of co-occurrence clustering, as were about 5 repertoires with anomalous nucleotide sharing. TCRdb mirrors the immuneACCESS table, restricted to in-frame sequences. Some clones are absent from its copies; in checked studies, under half trace to an unresolved V gene, and the reason for the others is unknown. Clone size and the V and J calls come from that table; the DNA yielded D and trimming. Within this sample are 85,000 to 120,000 clones, with roughly 77% of them counted one time only. The ten top clones hold more than 2% of the sample.

A single count supports this clone. The antigen this receptor binds is unknown. Base qualities are not recorded, but no much larger clone differs from it by a single base. The cohort comprised approximately 700 healthy bone marrow donors. Cohort members were all nominally healthy when sampled, although unrecorded immune exposures were likely present. The donor tested CMV seronegative and was one of the 352 seronegative cohort members. Each donor provided a peripheral blood sample, and peripheral blood mononuclear cells were used for TCR beta sequencing. The Qiagen DNeasy Blood Extraction Kit was used to extract genomic DNA from the blood cell samples. Clipping removes 0 bases from V and 4 bases from J, with 6 as the unmatched junction base count. The CDR3 numbers 16 residues from cysteine through phenylalanine. The retained sequence is limited to the CDR3, 48 bases, with the frame set at the first base. CDR1 SGDLS and CDR2 YYNGEE are derived from the germline V gene.

This sequence uses TRBV9 and TRBJ2-1; 8 junctional bases match TRBD2. Source material: PBMCs. This receptor was obtained from a man in his forties in good health and CMV-seronegative. The sequenced DNA is TGTGCCAGCAGCGTAGCTGGTAGCGGGGTTTACAATGAGCAGTTCTTC. It translates to CASSVAGSGVYNEQFF. The CDR3 plus the reference TRBV9 and TRBJ2-1 genes for the other parts give the full variable domain: DSGVTQTPKHLITATGQRVTLRCSPRSGDLSVYWYQQSLDQGLQFLIQYYNGEERAKGNILERFSAQQFPDLHSELNLSSLELGDSALYFCASSVAGSGVYNEQFFGPGTRLTVL.